What follows are 27 T cell receptor beta chains derived from one specimen sequenced in a study of T cell repertoires in cytomegalovirus infection. MiXCR, applied by TCRdb to the reads, yields one record per CDR3 protein. The sample yields fewer than 900,000 distinct CDR3 sequences, under 35% seen once. These receptors have no identified antigens. The specimen was cultured CD8+ T cells from PBMCs, collected from culture after CMV antigen stimulation. All receptors come from a human donor in good health (CMV status not recorded). Some clones in this sample may be carry-over from other donors' samples.

Regarding this clonotype: A read error may account for a junction end that differs from germline. This rearrangement joins TRBV13 to TRBJ1-4; 8 nucleotides align to TRBD1. The germline CDR1 and CDR2 sequences are PRHDT and FYEKMQ (reference sequence). The CDR3 has 15 residues. The CDR3 spells CASSSGTGLYEKLFF. CDR3 coding DNA: TGCGCCAGCAGCTCCGGGACAGGCCTATATGAAAAACTGTTTTTT.

V is TRBV7-9 and J is TRBJ1-4; possible D gene TRBD1, 6 bases. CDR1 SEHNR and CDR2 FQNEAQ come from the germline V gene (reference sequence). Between the trimmed V and J ends, which lost 8 bases and 0 bases, there was a span of 13 bases. CDR3 size: 15 residues. CDR3 nucleotide sequence: TGTGCCAGCGCTGCCAGGGGTTCAACTAATGAAAAACTGTTTTTT. Protein: CASAARGSTNEKLFF.

There are a few counts of this clonotype. V gene TRBV9 combines with J gene TRBJ2-6; no reliable D call. The germline V and J ends were trimmed by 4 bases and 3 bases, with 17 bases remaining between them. Germline V CDR1 and CDR2: SGDLS, YYNGEE. There are 17 residues in the CDR3. CDR3 residues: CASSPWEGPRGANVLTF. The CDR3 DNA follows: TGTGCCAGCAGCCCGTGGGAAGGGCCACGTGGGGCCAACGTCCTGACTTTC.

The chain couples TRBV7-9 to TRBJ1-1; the D gene is possibly TRBD1 (5 bases). In germline, CDR1 is SEHNR, CDR2 FQNEAQ (reference sequence). The CDR3 length is 14 residues. With 8 bases removed from V and 4 bases from J, the gap between germline ends came to 17 bases. The CDR3 DNA reads TGTGCCAGCCCTCCGGGGGTGAGTAGCACTGAAGCTTTCTTT. Translated: CASPPGVSSTEAFF.

The chain carries TRBV5-5 and TRBJ2-5; 12 bases match TRBD1. The junction had 5 bases not matched to a gene; V was cut back by 1 base and J by 1 base. The CDR3 is 17 amino acids. From germline, CDR1 is SGHKS and CDR2 YYEKEE (reference sequence). DNA for the CDR3: TGTGCCAGCAGCTTGCGGGGGACAGGGGGCTTCCAAGAGACCCAGTACTTC. Encoded protein: CASSLRGTGGFQETQYF.

The chain is built from TRBV23-1 and TRBJ1-5, with 9 bases matching TRBD1. Being an ORF, TRBV23-1 has a function that is uncertain. After removal of 7 bases from V and 2 bases from J, the junction contained 9 bases not matched to a gene. The length of the CDR3 is 16 residues. The CDR3 reads CASKQPGQGGNQPQHF. For the CDR3, the DNA is TGCGCCAGCAAACAACCGGGACAGGGCGGCAATCAGCCCCAGCATTTT.

This chain joins TRBV4-1 and TRBJ1-2; maybe TRBD1 (5 bases). V lost 1 base and J lost 9, with 12 bases in between. The CDR3 contains 13 residues. Germline V gene data show CDR1 as MGHRA and CDR2 as YSYEKL. CDR3 amino acids: CASSQVGTVRYTF. In DNA form, the CDR3 reads TGCGCCAGCAGCCAAGTCGGGACCGTACGCTACACCTTC.

Many counts were recorded for this clonotype. This chain uses TRBV11-2 with TRBJ1-3; maybe TRBD1 (5 bases). The V gene lost 6 bases and the J gene lost 0 bases, with 15 bases spanning the gap. The CDR3 covers 16 residues. CDR1 SGHAT and CDR2 FQNNGV come from the germline V gene. The CDR3 region has the DNA TGTGCCAGCAGGCATACAGGCACCTACTCTGGAAACACCATATATTTT. Protein product: CASRHTGTYSGNTIYF. Complete variable domain (other parts from reference TRBV11-2 and TRBJ1-3): EAGVAQSPRYKIIEKRQSVAFWCNPISGHATLYWYQQILGQGPKLLIQFQNNGVVDDSQLPKDRFSAERLKGVDSTLKIQPAKLEDSAVYLCASRHTGTYSGNTIYFGEGSWLTVV.

J is TRBJ2-5 and V is TRBV9; D might be TRBD2 (5 bases). CDR3 length equals 16 residues. V gave up 3 bases and J gave up 1 base, with 16 bases separating them. Germline V lookup: CDR1 SGDLS, CDR2 YYNGEE. The CDR3 DNA is TGTGCCAGCAGCGCTAACCGCGACTATCCCCAAGAGACCCAGTACTTC. Its protein product is CASSANRDYPQETQYF. The variable domain in full, completed from reference TRBV9 and TRBJ2-5, reads DSGVTQTPKHLITATGQRVTLRCSPRSGDLSVYWYQQSLDQGLQFLIQYYNGEERAKGNILERFSAQQFPDLHSELNLSSLELGDSALYFCASSANRDYPQETQYFGPGTRLLVL.

A few counts support this clonotype. V is TRBV15 and J is TRBJ1-1; TRBD1 matches 8 bases. The junction had 2 bases not matched to a gene; V was cut back by 7 bases and J by 1 base. CDR3 size: 13 residues. Germline CDR1 is LNHNV and CDR2 is YYDKDF (reference sequence). This CDR3 is CATKDRANTEAFF. CDR3 bases: TGTGCCACCAAGGACAGGGCGAACACTGAAGCTTTCTTT.

Many counts were recorded for this clonotype. This chain connects TRBV12-3 or TRBV12-4 to TRBJ2-1; the match to TRBD2 covers 9 bases. The V segment lost 6 bases and the J segment 2 bases; nucleotides outside the gene matches: 5. This CDR3 spans 15 amino acids. The CDR3 sequence: CASSLTSGPYNEQFF. DNA for the CDR3: TGTGCCAGCAGCCTGACTAGCGGACCCTACAATGAGCAGTTCTTC.

The gene calls are TRBV27 and TRBJ2-3; 13 bases are a match to TRBD2. The CDR3 spans 17 residues. Germline V lookup: CDR1 MNHEY, CDR2 SMNVEV (reference sequence). V was clipped by 2 bases and J by 5 bases; unmatched bases: 7. The CDR3 spells CASSLKLAGGRRDTQYF. CDR3 DNA sequence: TGTGCCAGCAGTTTAAAACTAGCGGGGGGGCGTCGAGATACGCAGTATTTT.

This clonotype appeared a few times. J is TRBJ2-3 and V is TRBV7-9; D unclear. Germline-derived CDR1 and CDR2 are SEHNR and FQNEAQ (reference sequence). The V gene lost 0 bases and the J gene lost 0 bases, with 10 bases spanning the gap. The CDR3 has 16 amino acids. The CDR3 protein is CASSLASRGSTDTQYF. In DNA, the CDR3 is TGTGCCAGCAGCTTAGCGTCCAGAGGAAGCACAGATACGCAGTATTTT.

A few counts support this clonotype. The rearrangement joins TRBV7-8 to TRBJ2-1; D remains unclear. Trimming left V 3 bases short and J 12 bases short, with 12 bases between. CDR3 length equals 12 residues. Per germline, CDR1 SGHVS and CDR2 FQNEAQ. As DNA, the CDR3 is TGTGCCAGCAGCTTCGGTCCCCTAGTGCAGTTCTTC. Residues: CASSFGPLVQFF.

The chain carries TRBV7-6 and TRBJ1-1; D not resolved. Germline CDR1 reads SGHVS; CDR2 reads FNYEAQ. Deletions cut 5 bases from V and 10 bases from J, with 20 bases between. The CDR3 sequence is 14 residues long. The CDR3 sequence is CASSHLISVHGAFF. The CDR3 coding sequence is TGTGCCAGCAGCCACCTCATATCAGTGCATGGAGCTTTCTTT.

The genes are TRBV6-2 or TRBV6-3 and TRBJ1-6, with 12 bases that match TRBD1. There are 17 residues in the CDR3. The J segment lost 5 bases and the V segment lost 4 bases, leaving 6 bases of the junction unmatched. CDR1 is MNHEY, CDR2 SVGEGT, per germline. The CDR3 region has the DNA TGTGCCAGCAGTTCCGGCGGGACAGGGGGCCATAATTCACCCCTCCACTTT. It encodes CASSSGGTGGHNSPLHF.

A remark on this clonotype: Just one base apart from a much larger clone, this may be a read error. The chain links TRBV6-5 to TRBJ2-1; 7 bases align to TRBD2. The ends lost 6 bases at V and 9 bases at J; junction bases unmatched: 5. Germline V CDR1 and CDR2: MNHEY, SVGAGI. The CDR3 runs 12 residues. The CDR3 here is CASSPAGVEQFF. The CDR3 region has the DNA TGTGCCAGCAGCCCGGCGGGGGTTGAGCAGTTCTTC.

This clonotype was observed many times. V and J are TRBV28 and TRBJ1-1; no reliable D call. V was cut by 2 bases and J by 1 base, with 8 bases left in between. Per germline, CDR1 MDHEN and CDR2 SYDVKM. The CDR3 runs 14 residues. The CDR3 spells CASSLPPSNTEAFF. Here the CDR3 DNA reads TGTGCCAGCAGTTTACCACCGTCGAACACTGAAGCTTTCTTT.

This chain connects TRBV27 to TRBJ1-1, with 8 bases identical to TRBD1. The CDR3 is 16 residues long. The V gene end was trimmed by 11 bases and the J gene end by 0 bases; junction bases not matched to a gene: 14. Germline V gene data show CDR1 as MNHEY and CDR2 as SMNVEV (reference sequence). This CDR3 is CASRQGYGIMNTEAFF. The CDR3 nucleotides read TGTGCCTCGCGACAGGGGTACGGGATAATGAACACTGAAGCTTTCTTT.

The V and J genes are TRBV5-1 and TRBJ1-1, with TRBD1 as a possible D gene (5 bases). Germline V CDR1 and CDR2: SGHRS, YFSETQ. Trimming removed 0 bases at V and 6 bases at J, with 15 bases between. The CDR3 is 15 residues long. CDR3 loop: CASSLGPGGDSEAFF. The CDR3 DNA is TGCGCCAGCAGCTTGGGCCCTGGAGGGGATTCTGAAGCTTTCTTT.

The chain carries TRBV27 and TRBJ2-1, with 7 bases matching TRBD2. The trim removed 2 bases at V and 5 bases at J, leaving 6 bases unmatched. Germline assignment: CDR1 MNHEY and CDR2 SMNVEV (reference sequence). The CDR3 has 15 amino acids. The CDR3 DNA follows: TGTGCCAGCAGTTTACTAAGGACTAGGGACAATGAGCAGTTCTTC. This encodes CASSLLRTRDNEQFF.

This chain links TRBV6-2 or TRBV6-3 with TRBJ1-1; unclear D gene. The germline V gene has CDR1 MNHEY and CDR2 SVGEGT. The V and J ends lost 7 bases and 0 bases respectively, with 15 bases between them. The CDR3 contains 15 residues. CDR3 DNA: TGTGCCAGCAAGTCATTCGTCAGCTTGAACACTGAAGCTTTCTTT. It is translated as CASKSFVSLNTEAFF.

The J gene is TRBJ1-5, the V gene TRBV27, with 7 bases lining up with TRBD1. The CDR3 covers 14 residues. The germline CDR1 and CDR2 sequences are MNHEY and SMNVEV (reference sequence). J gave up 9 bases and V 6 bases, and 11 bases lay outside the gene matches. This CDR3 reads CASSQQGTPGPQHF. CDR3 bases: TGTGCCAGCAGCCAACAGGGGACCCCAGGGCCCCAGCATTTT.

This clonotype was picked up many times. CDR3 DNA: TGTGCCAGCAGTGCGGGACCATTGGGACGGAGCTCTGGAAACACCATATATTTT. Encoded protein: CASSAGPLGRSSGNTIYF. V is TRBV7-6 and J is TRBJ1-3, with D possibly matching TRBD1 (5 bases). Trimming left V 6 bases short and J 0 bases short, with 21 bases between. This CDR3 is 18 amino acids long. CDR1 and CDR2 from the germline V gene are SGHVS and FNYEAQ.

The rearrangement joins TRBV20-1 to TRBJ2-7; the D gene is possibly TRBD1 (6 bases). With 0 bases removed from V and 2 bases from J, the gap between germline ends came to 8 bases. The V gene's germline CDR1 is DFQATT and CDR2 SNEGSKA (reference sequence). This CDR3 region has 13 residues. Here the CDR3 DNA reads TGCAGTGCTAGAGAAGGGGGTCCCTACGAGCAGTACTTC. It translates to CSAREGGPYEQYF.

This clonotype was observed at least ten times. The V call is TRBV6-5, the J call TRBJ2-3; TRBD2 aligns across 12 bases. This CDR3 has 16 residues. J lost 4 bases, V lost 4 bases, and 6 bases had no gene match. Germline-derived CDR1 and CDR2 are MNHEY and SVGAGI. Here the CDR3 DNA reads TGTGCCAGCAGTTCCCCGACTAGCGGGGGACCAGATACGCAGTATTTT. Its protein is CASSSPTSGGPDTQYF.

J is TRBJ1-5 and V is TRBV27; tentative D call: TRBD1 (6 bases). The CDR3 has 15 residues. Germline values: CDR1 MNHEY, CDR2 SMNVEV (reference sequence). Trimming pared 1 base from V and 5 bases from J, leaving 12 bases between. The CDR3 region has the DNA TGTGCCAGCAGTTTATGGGGGCCGGGGGATCAGCCCCAGCATTTT. Residues: CASSLWGPGDQPQHF.